This T cell receptor beta chain was captured in a study of cytomegalovirus exposure and HLA in healthy donors. Study-level findings and limits: Earlier analysis yielded a pattern in which most TCR beta V segments were productive about 90% or about 30% of the time.

CDR3 size: 15 residues. CDR1 and CDR2 (germline): LGHNA, YSLEER. Trimming at V came to 5 bases and at J to 4 bases, leaving 9 bases not matched to a gene. In the case of this clone: Antigen unknown.

Both 60 Vbeta primers and 13 Jbeta primers went into the PCR. Profiling relied on immunoSEQ multiplex PCR, and the TCRdb table lists in-frame clones only, not all of them. The sample's table shows about 87,000 clones. The rearrangement links TRBV4-3 to TRBJ2-5; 8 bases are a match to TRBD1. The clonotype comes from a man in his forties or fifties in good health and CMV-seropositive. Sequenced: PBMCs. CDR3 in DNA: TGCGCCAGCAGCTACGGACAGGGCATCGGAGAGACCCAGTACTTC. Protein product: CASSYGQGIGETQYF.